The source of this T cell receptor beta chain is a study of shared clonotypes between healthy human individuals. Measured with immunoSEQ multiplex PCR; TCRdb has only the in-frame clones, and not every one. The sample consists of about 100,000 clones, approximately 63% of them appearing once. The V end lost 1 base, the J end lost 9 bases, and 10 bases lay between the germline ends. This CDR3 has 13 residues. Looked up from germline, CDR1 is KGHSH and CDR2 is LQKENI. This clone turned up a few times. Its antigen remains unknown. Findings of the study overall: The generation probabilities recorded for non-shared clonotypes fell below those of clonotypes shared by all four donors. The authors sampled blood alone, and tissue repertoires likely differ.

The chain combines TRBV18 with TRBJ2-1; a possible D gene is TRBD1 (5 bases). The source of this sequence is a man aged 25-45 years in good health. Material for sequencing was memory CD8+ T cells sorted from blood. Described subset: CD45RO+ cells pooled with CCR7-negative TemRA cells. The CDR3 region is CASSPHPQGEQFF. CDR3 in DNA: TGTGCCAGCTCACCACACCCTCAGGGTGAGCAGTTCTTC.